This T cell receptor (beta chain) was identified in a study of T cell responses to AZD1222 COVID-19 vaccine. Turning to the study itself: Second-dose schedules of about 4 or about 12 weeks were combined. Study-level results: Spike-specific TCR breadth and depth went up after people got two AZD1222 doses.

J gave up 0 bases and V 5 bases, and 3 bases lay outside the gene matches. Germline V gene data show CDR1 as SGHAT and CDR2 as FQNNGV. The CDR3 is 15 residues long. Sequencing used immunoSEQ multiplex PCR; TCRdb keeps in-frame clones, though not all of them. The data show 130,000 or so clones, with around 94% seen just once and around 7% held by the top ten. This clone was found once. Its target is not known. This material consisted of peripheral blood, taken on day 0 of AZD1222 vaccination. This chain joins TRBV11-2 and TRBJ2-2, with TRBD1 identical over 7 bases. The sequence came from an adult in good health. The CDR3 sequence is CASSRGQSNTGELFF. Written as DNA, the CDR3 is TGTGCCAGCAGCCGGGGACAGTCGAACACCGGGGAGCTGTTTTTT.